The entry below gives a single T cell receptor beta chain sequence along with its context. The sample originates from a study of blood T cell repertoires in COVID-19. TCRdb's table, derived via immunoSEQ multiplex PCR, lists solely in-frame clones and lacks some. Among over 35,000 clones listed, around four fifths were seen once. Germline V CDR1 and CDR2: KGHSH, LQKENI. This CDR3 is built from 14 residues. V lost 0 bases and J lost 5, with 10 bases in between. The clonotype comes from a human donor in a cohort sampled during active COVID-19. The chain carries TRBV18 and TRBJ1-2; D remains ambiguous. Source material: peripheral blood. The DNA for the CDR3 is TGTGCCAGCTCACCACCGAGTGTTGAGTATGGCTACACCTTC. This codes for CASSPPSVEYGYTF.